This TCR beta chain was captured in a study of cytomegalovirus exposure and HLA in healthy donors. Looking at the study overall: From some 190 million T cells, an earlier analysis saw approximately 110 million unique TCR beta sequences. The study, taken as a whole, reports: Common viral pathogens were later found to be apparently linked to several of the most significant clusters.

The J segment lost 5 bases and the V segment lost 5 bases, leaving 15 bases of the junction unmatched. Germline CDR1 is SGHVS and CDR2 is FQNEAQ. The CDR3 is 17 residues long. Both 60 Vbeta primers and 13 Jbeta primers went into the PCR. Assay: immunoSEQ multiplex PCR; the TCRdb copy retains only in-frame clones and omits some. The sample has approximately 100,000 clones; 75% are singletons. Notes on this clone: Its antigen remains unknown.

Material: PBMCs. This receptor was obtained from a man aged 45-60 years in good health and CMV-seronegative. The chain combines TRBV7-8 with TRBJ1-5; TRBD1 matches at 7 bases. CDR3 protein: CASSRATGTGFHQPQHF. The CDR3 DNA sequence: TGTGCCAGCAGCCGGGCGACAGGGACGGGTTTCCATCAGCCCCAGCATTTT.